This TCR beta chain was documented in a study of regulatory T cells in long-lasting Graves disease. As regards this clonotype: Antigen: not known.

Time point here: newly diagnosed GD, antithyroid drugs for less than 3 months. PBMC RNA was the source of the TCR library. Those enrolled as patients came out of an endocrinology department in Xi'an, China. Collection of peripheral blood (around 10 milliliters) was done using EDTA tubes. The TCR beta library used iRepertoire HTBI primers with Arm-PCR amplification of CDR3. TCRdb independently ran MiXCR on the multiplex PCR reads; one entry per CDR3 protein. The profile shows about 540,000 distinct CDR3 sequences, 13% of them singletons. Looked up from germline, CDR1 is LGHNT and CDR2 is FRNRAP. V was shortened by 0 bases and J by 2 bases, with 16 bases between the two germline ends. The CDR3 is made up of 17 amino acids. The study, taken as a whole, reports: New patients shared fewer public clonotypes (about 970) than persistent patients did (around 3,000). TRBV28, TRBJ1-2 and TRBJ2-5 emerged as the favored segments in persistent disease.

These data also featured in a second study, about T cells in Graves' hyperthyroidism and ophthalmopathy.

The TCR originated in a man aged 25-45 years with Graves disease. This sequence joins TRBV12-5 and TRBJ1-1; D gene uncertain. The sample consisted of peripheral blood mononuclear cells (PBMCs), taken at new diagnosis, from a patient treated with antithyroid drugs. The CDR3 coding sequence is TGTGCTAGTGGTTTGGTCTTGGGCGGAGGCTCCAACACTGAAGCTTTCTTT. Its translation is CASGLVLGGGSNTEAFF.